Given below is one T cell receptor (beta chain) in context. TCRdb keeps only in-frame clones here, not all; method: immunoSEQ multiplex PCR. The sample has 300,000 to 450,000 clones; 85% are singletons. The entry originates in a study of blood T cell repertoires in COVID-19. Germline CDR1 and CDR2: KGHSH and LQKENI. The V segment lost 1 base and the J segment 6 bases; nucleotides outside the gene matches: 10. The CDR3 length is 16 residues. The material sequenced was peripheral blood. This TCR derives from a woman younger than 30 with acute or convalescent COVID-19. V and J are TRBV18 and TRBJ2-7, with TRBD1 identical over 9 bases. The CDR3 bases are TGTGCCAGCTCACCACAGTATGTGGGACAGGGAGGCGAGCAGTACTTC. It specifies CASSPQYVGQGGEQYF.